The present entry profiles one T cell receptor beta chain with its context. This sample is part of a study of T cell changes during pregnancy in multiple sclerosis. Data came from immunoSEQ multiplex PCR; TCRdb stores just in-frame clones and leaves some out. The data contain around 66,000 clones, roughly 89% of them singletons. This material consisted of peripheral blood, taken in the third trimester of pregnancy. The receptor was derived from a female donor in good health, enrolled as a control in a pregnancy study.

The CDR3 sequence is CASYGPPPWDTEAFF. The CDR3 DNA is TGTGCCAGCTATGGGCCGCCTCCCTGGGACACTGAAGCTTTCTTT. The chain carries TRBV6-1 and TRBJ1-1; no clear D gene. CDR1 and CDR2 from the germline V gene are MNHNS and SASEGT. The CDR3 is made up of 15 amino acids. The V end lost 8 bases, the J end lost 3 bases, and 19 bases lay between the germline ends.